The entry below describes one T cell receptor beta chain. No antigen is known for it. No quality values exist for individual bases; no much larger clone is one base distant. The CDR3 covers 13 residues, taking in both the cysteine and the phenylalanine. Here the CDR3 DNA is all that survives: 39 bases in frame from base 1. Trimming leaves V shorter by 7 bases and J shorter by 6 bases, with the junction holding 7 bases beyond the gene matches. TCR beta CDR3 regions were amplified from RNA transcripts for repertoire sequencing. A first-round RT-PCR used HTBI primers with the Qiagen OneStep RT-PCR kit, followed by a second-round multiplex PCR, size selection and purification. Libraries were sequenced paired-end with 100 bp reads on an Illumina HiSeq2000. The source study handled its data this way. SOAPnuke was used for read processing, and reads with adapters, uncalled bases, a mean Phred below 15, or no exact constant-primer or identifier match were discarded. COPE v1.2.5 was used to merge the high-quality paired reads. Unique nucleotide sequences were defined as clonotypes and aligned to IMGT TRB V, D and J references using MiTCR v1.1. The analysis was limited to V-J combinations with a frequency above 0.0001, which together covered over 99% of the repertoires. A TCR clonal expansion and chaos score per V-J combination was defined as the ratio of F50 clonal expansion to chaos observed in the TCRdist matrix. Welch's t-statistics and random forest were used to narrow the features down to more than 10 V-J combinations, which were then fed into a naive Bayes classifier. The Morisita-Horn index was used to measure how similar the thyroid and blood repertoires were. Clones were called with MiXCR by TCRdb after fastp trimmed the public reads at Q25, and only in-frame beta chains were retained. Every distinct CDR3 protein forms one entry, paired with its most common genes and DNA. The V and J calls reflect TCRdb's pipeline rather than the authors' work. For this sample there are about 220,000 distinct CDR3 sequences; roughly 21% appear just once. The top ten hold more than 35% of the sample.

This sample is drawn from a study of Graves' ophthalmopathy and Graves' hyperthyroidism (dated by TCRdb to the late 2010s). About the study as a whole: Peripheral blood was collected at initial diagnosis, prior to any treatment. To tell Graves' ophthalmopathy apart from Graves' hyperthyroidism, and to predict which patients would progress to ophthalmopathy, the study relied on TCR beta repertoire signatures. In total, around 140 blood samples were TCR-sequenced: approximately 42 ophthalmopathy, roughly 77 hyperthyroidism and some 17 hyperthyroidism-to-ophthalmopathy patients. To explore V-J signatures distinguishing ophthalmopathy from hyperthyroidism, a discovery set of some 100 patients (fewer than 45 ophthalmopathy, some 55 stable hyperthyroidism) was enrolled. An independent validation cohort comprised some 18 hyperthyroidism patients and 15 to 17 patients who later progressed from hyperthyroidism to ophthalmopathy. In six or seven hyperthyroidism patients, the T-cell repertoires found in thyroid tissue were compared with those found in blood. After sampling, hyperthyroidism patients received methimazole starting at 30 mg daily, and ophthalmopathy patients received high-dose intravenous methylprednisolone. The roughly 90 discovery patients were divided at random into training and test sets in a 7:3 ratio.

Broader findings and caveats from the paper: Most expanded thyroid clonotypes with frequency above 0.001 were also detected in blood, suggesting blood repertoires may reflect the thyroid immune response. Ophthalmopathy was separated from stable hyperthyroidism by the 13-signature model with about 85% sensitivity and 81.08% specificity in cross-validation and with 80%/75% in the test set. No statistical method was used to predetermine the sample size, and group allocation was not hidden from the investigators. In validation, the model predicted ophthalmopathy progression with about 70% sensitivity and approximately 72% specificity; approximately 12 predicted patients were CT-confirmed with GO in a median of 6.5 months.

Ophthalmopathy patients had moderately to severely active disease, Clinical Activity Score of at least 3, NOSPECS grade of at least 4, and disease duration under 3 months. Patients with other autoimmune diseases, uncontrolled infections, pregnancy or lactation were excluded. Clinical symptoms, serum thyroxine, TRAb, thyroid ultrasound and orbital computed tomography were used for diagnosis. PBMCs were isolated from 10 ml of fresh peripheral blood by Ficoll-Paque density gradient centrifugation. Total RNA was extracted using Trizol reagent, and RNA quality was checked on an Agilent 2100 Bioanalyzer.

The source is a woman aged 45-60 years with Graves' ophthalmopathy. Donor details come from another sample of the same person, matched by shared clones. Input material: peripheral blood. Here the chain combines TRBV12-3 or TRBV12-4 and TRBJ1-1, with 8 bases in between that match TRBD1. For the CDR3, the sequence is CASIDRGVSEAFF. The DNA sequence is given as TGTGCCAGCATTGACAGGGGAGTGTCTGAAGCTTTCTTT.